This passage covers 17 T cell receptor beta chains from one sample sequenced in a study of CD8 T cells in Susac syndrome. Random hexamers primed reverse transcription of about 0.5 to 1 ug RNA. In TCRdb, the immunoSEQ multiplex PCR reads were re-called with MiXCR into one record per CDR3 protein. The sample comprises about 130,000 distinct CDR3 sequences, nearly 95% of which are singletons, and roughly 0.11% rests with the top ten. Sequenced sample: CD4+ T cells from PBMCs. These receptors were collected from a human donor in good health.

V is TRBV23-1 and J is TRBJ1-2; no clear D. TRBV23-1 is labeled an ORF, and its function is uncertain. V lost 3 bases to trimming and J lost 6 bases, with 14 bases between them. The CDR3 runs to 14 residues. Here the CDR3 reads CASSQREPWDGYTF. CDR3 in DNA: TGCGCCAGCAGTCAGCGGGAGCCCTGGGATGGCTACACCTTC.

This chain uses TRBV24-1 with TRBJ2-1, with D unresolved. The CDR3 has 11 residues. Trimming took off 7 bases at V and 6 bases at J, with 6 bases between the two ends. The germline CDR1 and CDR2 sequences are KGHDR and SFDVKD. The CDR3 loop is CATSRTNEQFF. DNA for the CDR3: TGTGCCACCAGCAGGACCAATGAGCAGTTCTTC.

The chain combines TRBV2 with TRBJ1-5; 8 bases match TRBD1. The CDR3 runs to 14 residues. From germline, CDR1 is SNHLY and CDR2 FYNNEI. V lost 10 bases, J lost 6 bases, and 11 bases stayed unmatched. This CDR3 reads CATAPGQVTQPQHF. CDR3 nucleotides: TGTGCCACCGCGCCGGGACAGGTTACTCAGCCCCAGCATTTT. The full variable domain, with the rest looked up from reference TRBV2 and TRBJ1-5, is EPEVTQTPSHQVTQMGQEVILRCVPISNHLYFYWYRQILGQKVEFLVSFYNNEISEKSEIFDDQFSVERPDGSNFTLKIRSTKLEDSAMYFCATAPGQVTQPQHFGDGTRLSIL.

CDR3 region: CASSQVGGLEQFF. The DNA of the CDR3 is TGTGCCAGCAGCCAAGTGGGCGGCCTAGAGCAGTTCTTC. The V call is TRBV3-1, the J call TRBJ2-1; D is unresolved. Between the trimmed V and J ends, which lost 1 base and 10 bases, there was a span of 11 bases. Germline CDR1 LGHDT, CDR2 YNNKEL (reference sequence). This CDR3 is built from 13 residues.

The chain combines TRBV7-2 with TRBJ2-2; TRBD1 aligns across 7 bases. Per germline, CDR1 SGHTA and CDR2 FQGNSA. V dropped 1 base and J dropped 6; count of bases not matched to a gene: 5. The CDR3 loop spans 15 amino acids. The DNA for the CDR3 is TGTGCCAGCAGCTTAGAGACAGGGATAGCCGGGGAGCTGTTTTTT. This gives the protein CASSLETGIAGELFF.

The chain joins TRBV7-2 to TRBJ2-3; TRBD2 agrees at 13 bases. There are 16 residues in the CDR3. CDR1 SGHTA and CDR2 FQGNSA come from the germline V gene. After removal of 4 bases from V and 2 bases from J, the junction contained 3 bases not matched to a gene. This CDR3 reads CASSSGLAGFTDTQYF. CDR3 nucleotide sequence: TGTGCCAGCAGCTCGGGACTAGCGGGGTTCACAGATACGCAGTATTTT.

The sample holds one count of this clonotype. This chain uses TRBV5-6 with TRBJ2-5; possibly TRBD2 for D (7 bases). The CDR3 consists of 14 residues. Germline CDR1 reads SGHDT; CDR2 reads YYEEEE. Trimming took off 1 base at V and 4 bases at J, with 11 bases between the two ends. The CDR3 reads CASSLRGAGETQYF. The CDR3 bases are TGTGCCAGCAGCTTGCGGGGGGCGGGAGAGACCCAGTACTTC.

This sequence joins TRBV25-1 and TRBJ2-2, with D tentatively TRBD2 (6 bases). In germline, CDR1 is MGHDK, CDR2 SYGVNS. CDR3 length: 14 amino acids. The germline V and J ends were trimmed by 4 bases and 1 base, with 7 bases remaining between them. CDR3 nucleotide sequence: TGTGCCAGCAGTGTAGCGGAGAACACCGGGGAGCTGTTTTTT. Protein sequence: CASSVAENTGELFF.

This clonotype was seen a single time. The CDR3 DNA reads TGTGCCAGCAGTTCGGCGGGAGTAAGGAAGACCCAGTACTTC. This translates into CASSSAGVRKTQYF. This chain connects TRBV27 to TRBJ2-5; 7 bases agree with TRBD2. CDR1 and CDR2 from the germline V gene are MNHEY and SMNVEV (reference sequence). The CDR3 is made up of 14 amino acids. J lost 6 bases, V lost 4 bases, and 8 bases had no gene match.

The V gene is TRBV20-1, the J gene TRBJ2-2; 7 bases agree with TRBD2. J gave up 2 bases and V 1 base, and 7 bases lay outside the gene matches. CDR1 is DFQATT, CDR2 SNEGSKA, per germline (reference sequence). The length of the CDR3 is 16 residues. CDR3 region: CSARVRGGLNTGELFF. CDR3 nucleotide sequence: TGCAGTGCTAGAGTGCGGGGAGGGCTTAACACCGGGGAGCTGTTTTTT.

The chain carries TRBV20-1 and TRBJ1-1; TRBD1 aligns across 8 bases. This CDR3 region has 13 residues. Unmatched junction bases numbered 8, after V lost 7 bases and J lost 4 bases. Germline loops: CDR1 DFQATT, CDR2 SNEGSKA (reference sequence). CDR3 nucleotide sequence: TGCAGTGTCTCAGGGGGCGCGGGCACTGAAGCTTTCTTT. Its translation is CSVSGGAGTEAFF.

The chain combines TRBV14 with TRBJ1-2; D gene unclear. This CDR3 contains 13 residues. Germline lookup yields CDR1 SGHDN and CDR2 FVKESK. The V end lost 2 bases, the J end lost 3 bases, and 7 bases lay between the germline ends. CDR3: CASSQSWDYGYTF. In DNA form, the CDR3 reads TGTGCCAGCAGCCAAAGTTGGGACTATGGCTACACCTTC.

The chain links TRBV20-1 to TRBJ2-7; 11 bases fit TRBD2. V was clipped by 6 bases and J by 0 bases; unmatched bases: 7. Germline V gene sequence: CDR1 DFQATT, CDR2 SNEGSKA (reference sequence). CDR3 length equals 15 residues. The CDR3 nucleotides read TGCAGTGCGCTACTAGCGGGAGACACCTCCTACGAGCAGTACTTC. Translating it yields CSALLAGDTSYEQYF.

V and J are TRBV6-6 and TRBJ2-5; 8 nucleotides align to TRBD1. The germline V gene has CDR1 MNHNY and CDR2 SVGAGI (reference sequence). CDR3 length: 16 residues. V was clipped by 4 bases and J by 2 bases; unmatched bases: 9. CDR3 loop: CASSSPQGAPQETQYF. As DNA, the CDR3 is TGTGCCAGCAGTTCCCCTCAGGGGGCCCCGCAAGAGACCCAGTACTTC.

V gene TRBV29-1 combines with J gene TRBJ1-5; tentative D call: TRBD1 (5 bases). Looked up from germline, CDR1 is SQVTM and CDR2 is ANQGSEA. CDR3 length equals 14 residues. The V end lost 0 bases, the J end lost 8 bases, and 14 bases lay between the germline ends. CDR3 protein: CSVEDPVRGEPQHF. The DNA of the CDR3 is TGCAGCGTTGAAGATCCGGTGAGGGGAGAGCCCCAGCATTTT.

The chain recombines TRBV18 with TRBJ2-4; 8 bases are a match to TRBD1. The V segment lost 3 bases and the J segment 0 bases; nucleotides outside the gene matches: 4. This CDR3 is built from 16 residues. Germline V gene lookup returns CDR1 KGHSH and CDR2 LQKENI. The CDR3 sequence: CASSPIQGVAKNIQYF. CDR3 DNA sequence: TGTGCCAGCTCACCGATACAGGGGGTAGCCAAAAACATTCAGTACTTC. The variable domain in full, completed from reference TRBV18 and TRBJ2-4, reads NAGVMQNPRHLVRRRGQEARLRCSPMKGHSHVYWYRQLPEEGLKFMVYLQKENIIDESGMPKERFSAEFPKEGPSILRIQQVVRGDSAAYFCASSPIQGVAKNIQYFGAGTRLSVL.

CDR3 bases: TGTGCCAGCAGCTTGACCCCAAACAACATTCAGTACTTC. Translation: CASSLTPNNIQYF. The chain links TRBV7-2 to TRBJ2-4, with D hard to call. The CDR3 runs to 13 residues. From germline, CDR1 is SGHTA and CDR2 FQGNSA. With 3 bases removed from V and 7 bases from J, the gap between germline ends came to 10 bases.